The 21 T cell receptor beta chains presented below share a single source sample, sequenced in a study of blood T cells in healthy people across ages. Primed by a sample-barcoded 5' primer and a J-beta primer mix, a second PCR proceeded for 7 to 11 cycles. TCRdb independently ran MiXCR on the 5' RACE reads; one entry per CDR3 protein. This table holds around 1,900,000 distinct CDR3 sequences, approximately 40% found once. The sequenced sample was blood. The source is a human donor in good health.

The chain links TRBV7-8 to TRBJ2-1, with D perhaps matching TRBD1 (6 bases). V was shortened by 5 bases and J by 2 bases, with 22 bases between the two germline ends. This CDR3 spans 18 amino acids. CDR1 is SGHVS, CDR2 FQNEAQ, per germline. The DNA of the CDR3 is TGTGCCAGCAGCCCGCTCCCGGGACACAGCAGAACCTACAATGAGCAGTTCTTC. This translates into CASSPLPGHSRTYNEQFF.

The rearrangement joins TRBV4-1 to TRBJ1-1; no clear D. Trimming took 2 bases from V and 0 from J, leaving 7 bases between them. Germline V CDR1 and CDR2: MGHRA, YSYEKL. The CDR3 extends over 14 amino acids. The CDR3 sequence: CASSQLTVNTEAFF. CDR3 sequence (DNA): TGCGCCAGCAGCCAACTGACGGTGAACACTGAAGCTTTCTTT.

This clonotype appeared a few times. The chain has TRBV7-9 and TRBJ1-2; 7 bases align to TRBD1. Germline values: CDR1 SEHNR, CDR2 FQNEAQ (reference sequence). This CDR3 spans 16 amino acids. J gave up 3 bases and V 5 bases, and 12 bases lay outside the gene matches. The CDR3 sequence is CASSPLVGQEDYGYTF. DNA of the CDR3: TGTGCCAGCAGCCCCCTAGTTGGACAGGAGGACTATGGCTACACCTTC.

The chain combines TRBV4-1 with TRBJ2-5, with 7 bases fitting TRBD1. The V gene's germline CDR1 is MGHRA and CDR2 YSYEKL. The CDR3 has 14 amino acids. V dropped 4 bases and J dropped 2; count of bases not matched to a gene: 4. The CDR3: CASSRVQGQETQYF. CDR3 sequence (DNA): TGCGCCAGCAGCCGAGTACAGGGGCAAGAGACCCAGTACTTC.

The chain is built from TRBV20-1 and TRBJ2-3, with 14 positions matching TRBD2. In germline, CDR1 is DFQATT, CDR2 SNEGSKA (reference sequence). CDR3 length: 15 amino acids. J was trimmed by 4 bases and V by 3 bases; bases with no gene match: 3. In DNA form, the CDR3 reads TGCAGTGCTAGGGGACTAGCGGGGGTTCCAGATACGCAGTATTTT. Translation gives CSARGLAGVPDTQYF.

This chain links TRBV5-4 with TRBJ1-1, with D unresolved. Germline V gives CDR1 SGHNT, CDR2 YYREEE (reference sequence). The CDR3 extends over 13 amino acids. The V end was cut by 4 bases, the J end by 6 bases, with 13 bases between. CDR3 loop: CASSLPGIAEAFF. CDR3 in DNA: TGTGCCAGCAGCCTTCCAGGCATCGCTGAAGCTTTCTTT.

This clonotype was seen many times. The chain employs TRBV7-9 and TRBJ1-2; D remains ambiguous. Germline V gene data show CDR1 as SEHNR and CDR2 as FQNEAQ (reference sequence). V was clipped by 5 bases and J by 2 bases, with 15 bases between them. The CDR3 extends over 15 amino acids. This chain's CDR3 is CASSPKGRVNYGYTF. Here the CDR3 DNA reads TGTGCCAGCAGCCCCAAAGGACGGGTGAACTATGGCTACACCTTC.

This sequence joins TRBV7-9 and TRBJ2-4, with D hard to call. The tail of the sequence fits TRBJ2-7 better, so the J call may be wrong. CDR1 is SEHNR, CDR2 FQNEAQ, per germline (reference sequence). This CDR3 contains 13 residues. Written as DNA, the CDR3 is TGTGCCAGCAGCCCATCGGACGGCTACGAGCAGTACTTC. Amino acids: CASSPSDGYEQYF.

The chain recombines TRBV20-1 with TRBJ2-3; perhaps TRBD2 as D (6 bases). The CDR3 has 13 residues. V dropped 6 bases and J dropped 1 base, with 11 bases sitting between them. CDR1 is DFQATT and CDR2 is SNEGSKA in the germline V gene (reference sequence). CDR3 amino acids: CSAASGGTDTQYF. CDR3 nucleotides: TGCAGTGCCGCCTCGGGGGGCACAGATACGCAGTATTTT.

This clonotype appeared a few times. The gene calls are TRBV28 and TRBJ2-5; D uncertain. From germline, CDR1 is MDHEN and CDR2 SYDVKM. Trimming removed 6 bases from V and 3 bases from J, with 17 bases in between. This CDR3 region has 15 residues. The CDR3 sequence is CASSPMQYTEETQYF. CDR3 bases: TGTGCCAGCAGCCCAATGCAGTATACCGAAGAGACCCAGTACTTC. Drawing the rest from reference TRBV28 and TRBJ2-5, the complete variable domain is DVKVTQSSRYLVKRTGEKVFLECVQDMDHENMFWYRQDPGLGLRLIYFSYDVKMKEKGDIPEGYSVSREKKERFSLILESASTNQTSMYLCASSPMQYTEETQYFGPGTRLLVL.

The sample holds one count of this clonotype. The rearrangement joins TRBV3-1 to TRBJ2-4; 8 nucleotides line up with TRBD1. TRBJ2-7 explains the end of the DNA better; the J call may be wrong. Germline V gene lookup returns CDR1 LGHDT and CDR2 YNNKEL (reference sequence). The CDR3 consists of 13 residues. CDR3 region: CASSQGQEDEQYF. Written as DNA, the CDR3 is TGTGCCAGCAGCCAGGGACAGGAAGACGAGCAGTACTTC.

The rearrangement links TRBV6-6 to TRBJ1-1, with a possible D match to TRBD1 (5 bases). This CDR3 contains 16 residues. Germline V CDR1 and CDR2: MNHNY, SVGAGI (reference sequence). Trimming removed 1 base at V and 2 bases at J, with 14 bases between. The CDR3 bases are TGTGCCAGCAGTTACTATGGCAGGGACCCCAACACTGAAGCTTTCTTT. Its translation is CASSYYGRDPNTEAFF.

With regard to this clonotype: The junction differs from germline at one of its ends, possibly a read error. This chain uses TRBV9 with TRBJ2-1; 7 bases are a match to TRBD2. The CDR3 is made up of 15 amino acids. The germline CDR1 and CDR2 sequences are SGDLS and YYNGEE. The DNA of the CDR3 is TGTGCCAGCAGCCTAAGCGGGGACTCCCACAATGAGCAGTTCTTC. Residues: CASSLSGDSHNEQFF.

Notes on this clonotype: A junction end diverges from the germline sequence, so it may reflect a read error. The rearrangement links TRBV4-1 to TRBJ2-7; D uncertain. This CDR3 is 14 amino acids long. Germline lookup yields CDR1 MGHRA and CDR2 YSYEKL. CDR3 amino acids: CAGSQGQRNYEQYF. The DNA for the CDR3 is TGCGCCGGCAGCCAAGGGCAGAGGAACTACGAGCAGTACTTC.

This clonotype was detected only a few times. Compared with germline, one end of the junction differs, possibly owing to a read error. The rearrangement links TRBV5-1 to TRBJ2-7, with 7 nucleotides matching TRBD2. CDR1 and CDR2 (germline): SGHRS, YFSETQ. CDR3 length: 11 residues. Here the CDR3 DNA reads TGTGCCAGCAGCGGGGCGGGGGAGCAGTACTTC. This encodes CASSGAGEQYF.

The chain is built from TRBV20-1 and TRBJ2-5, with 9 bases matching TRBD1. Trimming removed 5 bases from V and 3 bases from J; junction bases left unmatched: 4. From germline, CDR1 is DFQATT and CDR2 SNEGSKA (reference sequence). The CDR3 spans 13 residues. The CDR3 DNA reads TGCAGTGCTGGGGGACAGGGAGAAGAGACCCAGTACTTC. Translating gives CSAGGQGEETQYF.

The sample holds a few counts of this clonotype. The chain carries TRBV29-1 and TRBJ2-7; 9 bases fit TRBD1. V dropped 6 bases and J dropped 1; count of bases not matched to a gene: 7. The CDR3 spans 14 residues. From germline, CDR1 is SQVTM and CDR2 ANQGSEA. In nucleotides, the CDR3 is TGCAGCGTCGACGACAGGGGGAGTTCCTACGAGCAGTACTTC. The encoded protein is CSVDDRGSSYEQYF.

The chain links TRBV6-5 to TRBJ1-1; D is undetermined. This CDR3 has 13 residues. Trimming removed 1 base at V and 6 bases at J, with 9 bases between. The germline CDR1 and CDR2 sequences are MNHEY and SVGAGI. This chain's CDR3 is CASSYFRAAEAFF. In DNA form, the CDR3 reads TGTGCCAGCAGTTACTTCCGCGCGGCTGAAGCTTTCTTT.

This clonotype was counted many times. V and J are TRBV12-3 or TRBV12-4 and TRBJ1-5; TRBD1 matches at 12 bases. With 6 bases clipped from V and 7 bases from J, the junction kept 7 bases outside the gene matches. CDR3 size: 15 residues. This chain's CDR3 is CASSPGTGGRQPQHF. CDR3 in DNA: TGTGCCAGCAGCCCCGGGACAGGGGGCCGGCAGCCCCAGCATTTT.

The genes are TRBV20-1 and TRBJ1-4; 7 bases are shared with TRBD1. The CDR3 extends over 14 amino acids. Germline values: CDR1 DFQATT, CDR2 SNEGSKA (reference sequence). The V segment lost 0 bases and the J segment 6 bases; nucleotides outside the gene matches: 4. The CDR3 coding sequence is TGCAGTGCTAGAGATTACGACAGGGATGAAAAACTGTTTTTT. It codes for CSARDYDRDEKLFF.

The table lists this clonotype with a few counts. The CDR3 loop reads CASSYSSSTGSGLNPYEQYF. In DNA, the CDR3 is TGTGCCAGCAGTTACTCGAGTTCGACAGGCAGCGGCCTCAATCCCTACGAGCAGTACTTC. This rearrangement joins TRBV6-2 or TRBV6-3 to TRBJ2-7, with D perhaps matching TRBD1 (6 bases). CDR1 is MNHEY, CDR2 SVGEGT, per germline. V was cut by 0 bases and J by 2 bases, with 26 bases left in between. The CDR3 has 20 amino acids.